This record looks at one T cell receptor beta chain sequence and its context. In the original workflow: Reference gene primer amplification gave estimated nucleated cell counts. The table came from immunoSEQ multiplex PCR; TCRdb's copy has only in-frame clones and leaves some out. V and J calls and clone size are given by that table; D and trimming were obtained from the DNA. The sample lists approximately 220,000 clones, less than 90% occurring once. This CDR3 has 16 amino acids. The V gene's germline CDR1 is SGHNT and CDR2 YYREEE (reference sequence). V dropped 0 bases and J dropped 2 bases, with 12 bases sitting between them. The sample comes from a study of blood T cell repertoires in COVID-19. The overall study: COVID-19 samples collected from the United States, Italy and Spain covered acute and convalescent phases.

The sample was peripheral blood. The V gene is TRBV5-4, the J gene TRBJ2-1, with D maybe TRBD2 (6 bases). The clonotype was recovered from a woman aged 55-70 years who had recovered from COVID-19. The CDR3 DNA reads TGTGCCAGCAGCTTGGAAGCTAGCGCGGCCTACAATGAGCAGTTCTTC. Protein: CASSLEASAAYNEQFF. The complete variable domain, with remaining parts taken from reference TRBV5-4 and TRBJ2-1, reads ETGVTQSPTHLIKTRGQQVTLRCSSQSGHNTVSWYQQALGQGPQFIFQYYREEENGRGNFPPRFSGLQFPNYSSELNVNALELDDSALYLCASSLEASAAYNEQFFGPGTRLTVL.